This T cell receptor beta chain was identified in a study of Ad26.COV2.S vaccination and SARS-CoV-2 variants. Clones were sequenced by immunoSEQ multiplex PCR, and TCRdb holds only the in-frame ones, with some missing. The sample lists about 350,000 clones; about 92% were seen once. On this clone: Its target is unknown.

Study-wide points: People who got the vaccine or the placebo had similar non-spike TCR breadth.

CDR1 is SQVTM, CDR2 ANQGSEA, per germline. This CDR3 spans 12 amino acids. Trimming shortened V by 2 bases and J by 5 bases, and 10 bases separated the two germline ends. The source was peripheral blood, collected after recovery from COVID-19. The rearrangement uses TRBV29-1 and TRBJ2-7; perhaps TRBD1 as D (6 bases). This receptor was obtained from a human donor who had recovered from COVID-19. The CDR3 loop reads CSVEWGRNEQYF. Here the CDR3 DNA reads TGCAGCGTTGAATGGGGGCGGAACGAGCAGTACTTC.